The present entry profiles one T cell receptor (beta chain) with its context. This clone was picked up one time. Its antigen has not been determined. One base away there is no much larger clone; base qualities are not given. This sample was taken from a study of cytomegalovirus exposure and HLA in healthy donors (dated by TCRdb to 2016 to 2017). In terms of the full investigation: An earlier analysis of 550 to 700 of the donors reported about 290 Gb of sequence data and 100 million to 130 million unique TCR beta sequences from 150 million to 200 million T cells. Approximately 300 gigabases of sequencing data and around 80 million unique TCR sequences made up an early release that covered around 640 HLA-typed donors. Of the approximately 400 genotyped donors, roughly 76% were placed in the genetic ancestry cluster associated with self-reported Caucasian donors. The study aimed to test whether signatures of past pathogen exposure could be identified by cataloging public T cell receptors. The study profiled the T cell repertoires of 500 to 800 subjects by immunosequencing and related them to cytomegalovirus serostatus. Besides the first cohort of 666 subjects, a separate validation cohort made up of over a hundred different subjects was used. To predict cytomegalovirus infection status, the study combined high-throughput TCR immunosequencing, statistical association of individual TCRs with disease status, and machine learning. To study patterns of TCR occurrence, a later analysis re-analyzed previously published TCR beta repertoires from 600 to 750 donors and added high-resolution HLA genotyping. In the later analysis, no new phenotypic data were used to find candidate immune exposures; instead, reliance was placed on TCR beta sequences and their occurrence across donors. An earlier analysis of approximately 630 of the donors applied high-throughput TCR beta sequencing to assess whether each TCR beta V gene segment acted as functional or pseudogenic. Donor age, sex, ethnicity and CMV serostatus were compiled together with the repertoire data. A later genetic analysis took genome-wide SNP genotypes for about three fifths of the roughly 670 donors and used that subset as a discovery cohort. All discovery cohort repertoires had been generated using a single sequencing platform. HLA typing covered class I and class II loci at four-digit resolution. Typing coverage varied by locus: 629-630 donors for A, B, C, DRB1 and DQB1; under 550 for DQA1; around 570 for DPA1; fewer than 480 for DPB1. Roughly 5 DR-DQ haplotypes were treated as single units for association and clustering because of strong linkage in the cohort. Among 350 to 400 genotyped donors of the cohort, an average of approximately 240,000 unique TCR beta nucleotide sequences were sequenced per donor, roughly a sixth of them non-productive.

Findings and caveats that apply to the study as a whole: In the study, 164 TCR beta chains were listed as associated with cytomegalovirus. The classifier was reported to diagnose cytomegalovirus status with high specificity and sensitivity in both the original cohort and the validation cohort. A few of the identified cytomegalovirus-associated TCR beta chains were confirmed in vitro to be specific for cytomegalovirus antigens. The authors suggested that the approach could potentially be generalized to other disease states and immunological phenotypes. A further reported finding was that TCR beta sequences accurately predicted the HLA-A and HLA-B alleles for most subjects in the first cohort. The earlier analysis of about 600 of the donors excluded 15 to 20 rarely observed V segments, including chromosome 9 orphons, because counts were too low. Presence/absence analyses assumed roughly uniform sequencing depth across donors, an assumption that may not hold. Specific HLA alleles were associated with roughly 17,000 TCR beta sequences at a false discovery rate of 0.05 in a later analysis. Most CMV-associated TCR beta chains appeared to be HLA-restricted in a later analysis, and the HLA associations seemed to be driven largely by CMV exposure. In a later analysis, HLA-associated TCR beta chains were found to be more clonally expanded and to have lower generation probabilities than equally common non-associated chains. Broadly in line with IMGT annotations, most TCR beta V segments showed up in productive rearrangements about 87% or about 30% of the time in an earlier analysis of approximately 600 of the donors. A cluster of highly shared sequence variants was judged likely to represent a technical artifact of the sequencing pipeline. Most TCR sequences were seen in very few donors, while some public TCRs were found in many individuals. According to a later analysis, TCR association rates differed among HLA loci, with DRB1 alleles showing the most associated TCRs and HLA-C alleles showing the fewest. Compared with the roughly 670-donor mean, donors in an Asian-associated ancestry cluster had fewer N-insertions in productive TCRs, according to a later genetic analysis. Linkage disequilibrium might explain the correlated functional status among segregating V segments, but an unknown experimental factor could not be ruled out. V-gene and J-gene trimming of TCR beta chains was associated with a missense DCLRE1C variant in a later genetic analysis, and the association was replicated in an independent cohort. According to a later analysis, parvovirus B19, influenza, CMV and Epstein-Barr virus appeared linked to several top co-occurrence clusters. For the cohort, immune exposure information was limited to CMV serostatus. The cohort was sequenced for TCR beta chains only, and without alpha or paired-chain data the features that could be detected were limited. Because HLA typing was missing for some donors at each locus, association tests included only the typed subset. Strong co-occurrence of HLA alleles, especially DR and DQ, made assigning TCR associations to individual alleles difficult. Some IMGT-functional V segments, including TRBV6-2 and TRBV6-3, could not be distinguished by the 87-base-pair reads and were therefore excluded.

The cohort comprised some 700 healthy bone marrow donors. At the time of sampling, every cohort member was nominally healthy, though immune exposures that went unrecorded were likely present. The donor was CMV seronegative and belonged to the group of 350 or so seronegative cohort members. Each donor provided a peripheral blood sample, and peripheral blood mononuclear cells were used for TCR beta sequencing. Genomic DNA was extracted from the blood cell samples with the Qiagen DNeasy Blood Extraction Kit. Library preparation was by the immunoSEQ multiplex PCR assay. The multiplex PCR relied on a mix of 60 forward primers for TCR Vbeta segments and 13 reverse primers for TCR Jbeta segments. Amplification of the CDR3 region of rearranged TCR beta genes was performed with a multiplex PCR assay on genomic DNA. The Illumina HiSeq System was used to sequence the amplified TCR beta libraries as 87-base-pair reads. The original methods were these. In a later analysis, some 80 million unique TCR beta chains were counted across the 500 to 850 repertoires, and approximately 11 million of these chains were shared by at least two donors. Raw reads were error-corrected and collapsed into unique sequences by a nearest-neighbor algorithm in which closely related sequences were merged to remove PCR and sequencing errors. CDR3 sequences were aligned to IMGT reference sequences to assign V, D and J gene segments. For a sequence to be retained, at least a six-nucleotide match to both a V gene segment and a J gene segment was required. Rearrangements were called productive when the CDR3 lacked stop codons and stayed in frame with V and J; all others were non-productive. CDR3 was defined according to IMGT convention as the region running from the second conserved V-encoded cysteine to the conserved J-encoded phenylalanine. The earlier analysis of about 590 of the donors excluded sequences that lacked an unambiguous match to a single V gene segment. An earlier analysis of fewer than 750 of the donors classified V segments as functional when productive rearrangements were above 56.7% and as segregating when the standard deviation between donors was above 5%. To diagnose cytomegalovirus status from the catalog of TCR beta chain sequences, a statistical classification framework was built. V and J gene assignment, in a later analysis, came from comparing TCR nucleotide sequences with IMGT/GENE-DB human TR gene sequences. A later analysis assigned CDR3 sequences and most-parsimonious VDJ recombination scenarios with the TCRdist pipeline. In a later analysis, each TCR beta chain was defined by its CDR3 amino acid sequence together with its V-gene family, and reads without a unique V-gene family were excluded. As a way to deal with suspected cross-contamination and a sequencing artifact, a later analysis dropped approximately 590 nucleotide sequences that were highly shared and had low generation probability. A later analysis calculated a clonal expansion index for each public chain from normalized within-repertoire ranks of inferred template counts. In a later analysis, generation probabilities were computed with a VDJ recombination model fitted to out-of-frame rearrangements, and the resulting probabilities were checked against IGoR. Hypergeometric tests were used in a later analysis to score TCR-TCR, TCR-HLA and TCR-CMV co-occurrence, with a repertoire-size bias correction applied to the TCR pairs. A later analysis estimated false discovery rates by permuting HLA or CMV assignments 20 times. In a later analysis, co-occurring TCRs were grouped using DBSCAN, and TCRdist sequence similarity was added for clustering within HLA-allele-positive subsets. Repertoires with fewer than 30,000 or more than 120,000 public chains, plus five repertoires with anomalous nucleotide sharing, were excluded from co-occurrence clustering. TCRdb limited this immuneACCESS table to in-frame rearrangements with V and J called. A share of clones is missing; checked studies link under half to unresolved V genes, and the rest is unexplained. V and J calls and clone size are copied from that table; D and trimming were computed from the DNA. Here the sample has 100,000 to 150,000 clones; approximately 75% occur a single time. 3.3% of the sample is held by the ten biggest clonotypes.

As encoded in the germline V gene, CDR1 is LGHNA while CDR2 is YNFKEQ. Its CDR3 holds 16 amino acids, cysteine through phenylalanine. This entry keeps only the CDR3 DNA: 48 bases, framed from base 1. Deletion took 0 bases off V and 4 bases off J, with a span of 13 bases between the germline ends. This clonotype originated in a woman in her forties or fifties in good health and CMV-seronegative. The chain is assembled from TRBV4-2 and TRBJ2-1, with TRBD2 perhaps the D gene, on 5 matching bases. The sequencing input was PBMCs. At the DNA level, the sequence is TGTGCCAGCAGCCAAGACAACGAGCGGCAATACAATGAGCAGTTCTTC. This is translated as CASSQDNERQYNEQFF.